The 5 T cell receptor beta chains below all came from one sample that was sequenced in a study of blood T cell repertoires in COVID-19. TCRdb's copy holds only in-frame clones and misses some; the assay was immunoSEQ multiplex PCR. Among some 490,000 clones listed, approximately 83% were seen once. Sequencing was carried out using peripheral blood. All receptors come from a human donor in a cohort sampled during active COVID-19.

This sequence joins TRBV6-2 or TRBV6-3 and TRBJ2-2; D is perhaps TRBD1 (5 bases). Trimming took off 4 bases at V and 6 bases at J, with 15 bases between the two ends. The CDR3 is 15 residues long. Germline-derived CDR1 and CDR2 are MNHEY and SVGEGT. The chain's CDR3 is CASSFSSGSSGELFF. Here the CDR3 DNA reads TGTGCCAGCAGTTTTTCTTCAGGGTCCTCCGGGGAGCTGTTTTTT.

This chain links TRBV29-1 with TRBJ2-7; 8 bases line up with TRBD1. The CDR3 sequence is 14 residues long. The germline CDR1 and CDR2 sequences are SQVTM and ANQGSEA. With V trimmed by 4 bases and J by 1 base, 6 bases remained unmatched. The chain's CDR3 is CSVGRQGSSYEQYF. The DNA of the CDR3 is TGCAGCGTTGGGAGACAGGGGTCGTCCTACGAGCAGTACTTC.

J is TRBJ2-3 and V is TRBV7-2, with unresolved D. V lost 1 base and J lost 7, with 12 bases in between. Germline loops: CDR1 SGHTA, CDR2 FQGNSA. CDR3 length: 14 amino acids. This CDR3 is CASSLGGQSYTQYF. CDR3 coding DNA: TGTGCCAGCAGCTTAGGAGGTCAAAGTTATACGCAGTATTTT.

In DNA form, the CDR3 reads TGTGCCAGCAGTTTATACCATTCGGGACAAAGGGGGAATGGCTACACCTTC. It codes for CASSLYHSGQRGNGYTF. The chain couples TRBV27 to TRBJ1-2; maybe TRBD1 (6 bases). The CDR3 contains 17 residues. Trimming cost V 1 base and J 6 bases, with 21 bases left between them. Germline V gives CDR1 MNHEY, CDR2 SMNVEV (reference sequence).

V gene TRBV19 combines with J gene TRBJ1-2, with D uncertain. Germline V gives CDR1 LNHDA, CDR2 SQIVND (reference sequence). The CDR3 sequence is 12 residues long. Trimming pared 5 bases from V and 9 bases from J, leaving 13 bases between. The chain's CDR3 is CASSSPTGSYTF. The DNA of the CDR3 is TGTGCCAGTAGTTCACCGACCGGGAGCTACACCTTC.